Shown below are 32 T cell receptor beta chains from a single sample sequenced in a study of coeliac disease. Using immunoSEQ multiplex PCR, the repertoire was profiled, and TCRdb retains in-frame clones only, with some absent. The sample records 5,500 to 7,000 clones, 55% to 75% being singletons. Sequencing was done on a sample of lymphocytes from the gut lamina propria. These receptors were taken from a man aged 70 or older with active celiac disease.

V gene TRBV29-1 combines with J gene TRBJ1-1, with D unresolved. The CDR3 contains 13 residues. Trimming removed 0 bases at V and 7 bases at J, with 12 bases between. The V gene's germline CDR1 is SQVTM and CDR2 ANQGSEA. CDR3 protein: CSVEDSQAYEAFF. The CDR3 coding sequence is TGCAGCGTTGAAGATTCCCAAGCTTATGAAGCTTTCTTT.

The rearrangement links TRBV27 to TRBJ2-7, with 9 bases lining up with TRBD1. There are 16 residues in the CDR3. Germline V gene data show CDR1 as MNHEY and CDR2 as SMNVEV (reference sequence). Trimming removed 4 bases from V and 3 bases from J; junction bases left unmatched: 10. The chain's CDR3 is CASSSPSGTGNYEQYF. CDR3 DNA: TGTGCCAGCAGTTCGCCCTCCGGGACAGGGAACTACGAGCAGTACTTC.

The chain carries TRBV10-2 and TRBJ2-7; 9 bases agree with TRBD2. CDR3 length equals 14 residues. Germline trimming cut 4 bases from V and 7 bases from J; bases unmatched to any gene: 8. Germline V gene sequence: CDR1 WSHSY, CDR2 SAAADI. The CDR3 loop is CASSVRSGGREQYF. The CDR3, as DNA: TGCGCCAGCAGTGTCCGTAGCGGGGGTAGGGAGCAGTACTTC.

This clone is large within its sample. The rearrangement links TRBV4-2 to TRBJ2-3; 13 bases are a match to TRBD2. CDR1 is LGHNA, CDR2 YNFKEQ, per germline. This CDR3 is built from 21 residues. Unmatched junction bases numbered 16, after V lost 4 bases and J lost 0 bases. The CDR3 DNA reads as TGTGCCAGCAGCCCCAGGAGGAACAGCCCGGGACTAGCGGGGAGCACAGATACGCAGTATTTT. It specifies CASSPRRNSPGLAGSTDTQYF.

This chain links TRBV2 with TRBJ1-2; D gene unclear. Germline loops: CDR1 SNHLY, CDR2 FYNNEI. V shed 3 bases and J shed 0 bases, with 11 bases lying between them. This CDR3 is 15 amino acids long. CDR3 amino acids: CASSDLREANYGYTF. In DNA form, the CDR3 reads TGTGCCAGCAGTGATTTGCGGGAGGCTAACTATGGCTACACCTTC.

This chain uses TRBV28 with TRBJ1-1; weak D call: TRBD1 (5 bases). The CDR3 extends over 16 amino acids. The V end lost 5 bases, the J end lost 1 base, and 17 bases lay between the germline ends. The germline V gene has CDR1 MDHEN and CDR2 SYDVKM. CDR3 loop: CASSTLYGRENTEAFF. CDR3 DNA sequence: TGTGCCAGCAGTACACTCTATGGCAGGGAGAACACTGAAGCTTTCTTT.

This clone was seen a handful of times. The chain carries TRBV2 and TRBJ2-1, with a possible D match to TRBD1 (5 bases). V lost 1 base and J lost 3, with 10 bases in between. The germline V gene has CDR1 SNHLY and CDR2 FYNNEI. The CDR3 consists of 15 residues. The CDR3 spells CASSEVQGLYNEQFF. In DNA form, the CDR3 reads TGTGCCAGCAGTGAAGTGCAGGGCCTCTACAATGAGCAGTTCTTC.

The rearrangement uses TRBV13 and TRBJ2-7; 7 nucleotides match TRBD1. The CDR3 sequence is 15 residues long. Germline V CDR1 and CDR2: PRHDT, FYEKMQ (reference sequence). V shed 0 bases, J shed 2 bases, and the junction held 4 bases outside the gene matches. The CDR3 sequence: CASSLGRQGTYEQYF. In DNA, the CDR3 is TGTGCCAGCAGCTTAGGCAGACAGGGAACCTACGAGCAGTACTTC. The variable domain in full, with the rest retrieved from reference TRBV13 and TRBJ2-7, is AAGVIQSPRHLIKEKRETATLKCYPIPRHDTVYWYQQGPGQDPQFLISFYEKMQSDKGSIPDRFSAQQFSDYHSELNMSSLELGDSALYFCASSLGRQGTYEQYFGPGTRLTVT.

V gene TRBV28 combines with J gene TRBJ2-2; 15 nucleotides line up with TRBD2. Germline V lookup: CDR1 MDHEN, CDR2 SYDVKM. V shed 7 bases and J 6 bases; nucleotides not matched to a gene: 6. The CDR3 is 16 amino acids. Here the CDR3 reads CASKSGLAGGAGELFF. The CDR3 DNA follows: TGTGCCAGCAAGTCGGGACTAGCGGGAGGCGCCGGGGAGCTGTTTTTT. Combining the CDR3 with reference TRBV28 and TRBJ2-2 gives the whole variable domain DVKVTQSSRYLVKRTGEKVFLECVQDMDHENMFWYRQDPGLGLRLIYFSYDVKMKEKGDIPEGYSVSREKKERFSLILESASTNQTSMYLCASKSGLAGGAGELFFGEGSRLTVL.

The chain is built from TRBV5-4 and TRBJ2-6, with D uncertain. Germline V CDR1 and CDR2: SGHNT, YYREEE (reference sequence). V was trimmed by 0 bases and J by 0 bases, leaving 10 bases between them. The CDR3 runs to 17 residues. CDR3 bases: TGTGCCAGCAGCTTGGTCAGATTGTTCTCTGGGGCCAACGTCCTGACTTTC. This encodes CASSLVRLFSGANVLTF.

The gene calls are TRBV7-2 and TRBJ2-7; 12 bases are shared with TRBD1. Trimming took 1 base from V and 4 from J; bases not matched to a gene: 8. The CDR3 contains 17 residues. Per the germline V gene, CDR1 is SGHTA and CDR2 is FQGNSA. The CDR3, as DNA: TGTGCCAGCAGCTTAGACGGGACAGGGGGCGCATCGTACGAGCAGTACTTC. It is translated as CASSLDGTGGASYEQYF.

The rearrangement joins TRBV5-4 to TRBJ2-3; the D is unclear. The V end lost 0 bases, the J end lost 4 bases, and 18 bases lay between the germline ends. Germline V lookup: CDR1 SGHNT, CDR2 YYREEE (reference sequence). The CDR3 is made up of 17 amino acids. This CDR3 is CASSLGPPGPSADTQYF. CDR3 in DNA: TGTGCCAGCAGCTTGGGGCCGCCGGGTCCGTCGGCAGATACGCAGTATTTT.

V usage is TRBV6-5 and J usage is TRBJ2-7, with 9 bases fitting TRBD1. Germline V gene lookup returns CDR1 MNHEY and CDR2 SVGAGI. The length of the CDR3 is 13 residues. V gave up 7 bases and J gave up 5 bases; unmatched junction bases: 6. Here the CDR3 DNA reads TGTGCCAGCAAAACAGGGGGCACGGACGAGCAGTACTTC. Amino acids: CASKTGGTDEQYF.

V and J are TRBV11-2 and TRBJ1-5; TRBD1 is a possible D gene (6 bases). The CDR3 consists of 16 residues. V was pared by 3 bases and J by 1 base, with 13 bases between. The germline CDR1 and CDR2 sequences are SGHAT and FQNNGV. Written as DNA, the CDR3 is TGTGCCAGCAGCTTGGGGGGGCCTGGAAGCAATCAGCCCCAGCATTTT. Its translation is CASSLGGPGSNQPQHF.

This chain connects TRBV7-8 to TRBJ2-5; 7 bases are shared with TRBD2. CDR1 is SGHVS and CDR2 is FQNEAQ in the germline V gene. The CDR3 totals 13 residues. Trimming removed 0 bases from V and 5 bases from J; junction bases left unmatched: 0. The CDR3 nucleotides are TGTGCCAGCAGCTTAGCTAGCGGGGAGACCCAGTACTTC. Translated, it gives CASSLASGETQYF. Full variable domain (outside the CDR3, taken from reference TRBV7-8 and TRBJ2-5): GAGVSQSPRYKVAKRGQDVALRCDPISGHVSLFWYQQALGQGPEFLTYFQNEAQLDKSGLPSDRFFAERPEGSVSTLKIQRTQQEDSAVYLCASSLASGETQYFGPGTRLLVL.

This clone was recorded a few times. V gene TRBV29-1 combines with J gene TRBJ2-6; the D gene is possibly TRBD1 (5 bases). The CDR3 sequence is 16 residues long. From germline, CDR1 is SQVTM and CDR2 ANQGSEA. V gave up 8 bases and J gave up 4 bases, with 21 bases separating them. CDR3 nucleotides: TGCAGCTCCCTACAGTCAGGGCTCCGCGGGGCCAACGTCCTGACTTTC. It codes for CSSLQSGLRGANVLTF.

The genes are TRBV2 and TRBJ1-3, with D possibly being TRBD1 (5 bases). V lost 1 base and J lost 2, with 9 bases in between. CDR1 is SNHLY, CDR2 FYNNEI, per germline. The CDR3 sequence is 15 residues long. The CDR3 sequence: CASSEDQGTGNTIYF. In DNA form, the CDR3 reads TGTGCCAGCAGTGAAGATCAGGGAACTGGAAACACCATATATTTT.

This chain links TRBV2 with TRBJ1-2; unclear D gene. V lost 3 bases to trimming and J lost 4 bases, with 15 bases between them. This CDR3 is 15 amino acids long. The germline V gene encodes CDR1 SNHLY and CDR2 FYNNEI. The CDR3, as DNA: TGTGCCAGCAGTGATTTGCGGGAGGCTAGCTATGGCTACACCTTC. Its protein product is CASSDLREASYGYTF.

The chain uses TRBV5-3 and TRBJ2-1, with TRBD2 identical over 7 bases. TRBV5-3 is known as an ORF, though its function is uncertain. With 4 bases clipped from V and 7 bases from J, the junction kept 20 bases outside the gene matches. This CDR3 contains 18 residues. CDR3 sequence: CARSQTQQAGKGRNEQFF. Written as DNA, the CDR3 is TGTGCCAGAAGCCAAACTCAACAAGCGGGAAAGGGGAGGAATGAGCAGTTCTTC.

V usage is TRBV29-1 and J usage is TRBJ2-1; 10 bases map to TRBD1. CDR3 length: 15 residues. The V and J ends lost 2 bases and 7 bases, in that order; junction bases with no gene match: 8. Germline lookup yields CDR1 SQVTM and CDR2 ANQGSEA. The CDR3 coding sequence is TGCAGCGTTGAAACAGGACAGGGGGTGGGAAATGAGCAGTTCTTC. Translation gives CSVETGQGVGNEQFF.

The chain has TRBV5-1 and TRBJ2-3; a weak D match, TRBD1 (6 bases). Trimming removed 3 bases from V and 2 bases from J, with 13 bases in between. Germline CDR1 SGHRS, CDR2 YFSETQ. The CDR3 length is 15 residues. The chain's CDR3 is CASSSPGQNTDTQYF. CDR3 bases: TGCGCCAGCAGCTCCCCGGGACAAAACACAGATACGCAGTATTTT.

In this sample, this clone turned up a few times. This chain links TRBV29-1 with TRBJ1-2; 11 bases map to TRBD1. The CDR3 totals 13 residues. The germline gives CDR1 SQVTM, CDR2 ANQGSEA. The V and J ends lost 5 bases and 7 bases, in that order; junction bases with no gene match: 6. The CDR3 sequence is CSVLGQGARGYTF. CDR3 nucleotides: TGCAGCGTTCTCGGACAGGGGGCCCGTGGCTACACCTTC.

The chain carries TRBV2 and TRBJ2-7; TRBD1 aligns across 7 bases. The V and J ends lost 6 bases and 0 bases, in that order; junction bases with no gene match: 5. Germline V gives CDR1 SNHLY, CDR2 FYNNEI. The CDR3 extends over 14 amino acids. The CDR3, as DNA: TGTGCCAGCAGGCCACAGGGGAGCTCCTACGAGCAGTACTTC. Protein product: CASRPQGSSYEQYF.

This chain uses TRBV6-5 with TRBJ1-1; weak D call: TRBD1 (6 bases). The CDR3 runs 13 residues. Germline V lookup: CDR1 MNHEY, CDR2 SVGAGI. Trimming shortened V by 2 bases and J by 4 bases, and 8 bases separated the two germline ends. DNA for the CDR3: TGTGCCAGCAGTTACCAGGGGTCCACTGAAGCTTTCTTT. Its translation is CASSYQGSTEAFF.

The genes are TRBV6-5 and TRBJ1-1; D not resolved. Germline lookup yields CDR1 MNHEY and CDR2 SVGAGI. The CDR3 runs to 15 residues. Between the trimmed V and J ends, which lost 0 bases and 0 bases, there was a span of 8 bases. The CDR3 DNA follows: TGTGCCAGCAGTTACTCACCGGTAATGAACACTGAAGCTTTCTTT. Amino acids: CASSYSPVMNTEAFF.

The chain uses TRBV5-8 and TRBJ2-5; D possibly corresponds to TRBD2 (7 bases). The germline CDR1 and CDR2 sequences are SGHTS and YDEGEE. This CDR3 comprises 15 residues. V lost 1 base and J lost 5, with 15 bases in between. CDR3 amino acids: CASSLPRGGWETQYF. The CDR3 region has the DNA TGTGCCAGCAGCTTGCCCCGCGGGGGCTGGGAGACCCAGTACTTC. Filled out from reference TRBV5-8 and TRBJ2-5, the complete variable domain reads EAGVTQSPTHLIKTRGQQATLRCSPISGHTSVYWYQQALGLGLQFLLWYDEGEERNRGNFPPRFSGRQFPNYSSELNVNALELEDSALYLCASSLPRGGWETQYFGPGTRLLVL.

The chain links TRBV19 to TRBJ1-4; possible D gene TRBD1, 5 bases. The CDR3 spans 15 residues. V lost 2 bases, J lost 0 bases, and 7 bases lay in between. Germline V lookup: CDR1 LNHDA, CDR2 SQIVND (reference sequence). The CDR3 spells CASSIIGATNEKLFF. The CDR3 coding sequence is TGTGCCAGTAGTATAATAGGGGCAACTAATGAAAAACTGTTTTTT.

In its sample, this clone was seen a few times. The chain couples TRBV30 to TRBJ1-5, with D unresolved. The CDR3 is 13 amino acids. Looked up from germline, CDR1 is GTSNPN and CDR2 is SVGIG (reference sequence). The ends were cut back, 2 bases at V and 0 bases at J, with 5 bases in the middle. CDR3 bases: TGTGCCTGGAGTCCAGATAGCAATCAGCCCCAGCATTTT. Translated, it gives CAWSPDSNQPQHF.

The V and J genes are TRBV5-1 and TRBJ1-6; D call uncertain. Trimming pared 0 bases from V and 8 bases from J, leaving 9 bases between. Per the germline V gene, CDR1 is SGHRS and CDR2 is YFSETQ. The CDR3 extends over 14 amino acids. This CDR3 reads CASSLAGRDSPLHF. The CDR3 DNA follows: TGCGCCAGCAGCTTGGCGGGGAGAGATTCACCCCTCCACTTT. Using reference TRBV5-1 and TRBJ1-6 for the parts outside the CDR3, the full variable domain is KAGVTQTPRYLIKTRGQQVTLSCSPISGHRSVSWYQQTPGQGLQFLFEYFSETQRNKGNFPGRFSGRQFSNSRSEMNVSTLELGDSALYLCASSLAGRDSPLHFGNGTRLTVT.

This chain joins TRBV18 and TRBJ1-6; D is possibly TRBD1 (6 bases). The V end was cut by 1 base, the J end by 0 bases, with 10 bases between. This CDR3 has 17 amino acids. Looked up from germline, CDR1 is KGHSH and CDR2 is LQKENI. Here the CDR3 DNA reads TGTGCCAGCTCACCACATCGGGGGGCCTCCTATAATTCACCCCTCCACTTT. Its protein is CASSPHRGASYNSPLHF.

The chain employs TRBV30 and TRBJ1-2, with a tentative D call TRBD1 (6 bases). Per germline, CDR1 GTSNPN and CDR2 SVGIG (reference sequence). The CDR3 runs 12 residues. Trimming took 4 bases from V and 5 from J, leaving 11 bases between them. CDR3 amino acids: CAWKGQSYGYTF. The CDR3 nucleotides read TGTGCCTGGAAAGGACAGTCATATGGCTACACCTTC.

The chain combines TRBV7-2 with TRBJ2-1; D unclear. In germline, CDR1 is SGHTA, CDR2 FQGNSA. Deletions cut 2 bases from V and 7 bases from J, with 9 bases between. The CDR3 totals 13 residues. The chain's CDR3 is CASSLTPVNEQFF. CDR3 in DNA: TGTGCCAGCAGCTTAACGCCGGTTAATGAGCAGTTCTTC.